Shown below are 22 T cell receptor beta chains from a single sample sequenced in a study of PD-L1 blockade in urothelial cancer. Time point described: pretreatment peripheral blood. Here immunoSEQ multiplex PCR was the method, and the copy in TCRdb shows in-frame clones only, minus some. The sample records 70,000 to 100,000 clones, over 80% being singletons. This specimen consisted of PBMCs, obtained around atezolizumab (anti-PD-L1) treatment. The receptors originated from a man aged 55-75 years with urothelial cancer.

The chain carries TRBV5-1 and TRBJ1-3; possible D gene TRBD1, 5 bases. Trimming left V 0 bases short and J 1 base short, with 8 bases between. CDR1 is SGHRS and CDR2 is YFSETQ in the germline V gene. The CDR3 extends over 15 amino acids. DNA of the CDR3: TGCGCCAGCAGCTTGGGGGGCACGTCTGGAAACACCATATATTTT. This codes for CASSLGGTSGNTIYF. Full variable domain (outside the CDR3, taken from reference TRBV5-1 and TRBJ1-3): KAGVTQTPRYLIKTRGQQVTLSCSPISGHRSVSWYQQTPGQGLQFLFEYFSETQRNKGNFPGRFSGRQFSNSRSEMNVSTLELGDSALYLCASSLGGTSGNTIYFGEGSWLTVV.

The rearrangement joins TRBV30 to TRBJ1-4; 8 bases map to TRBD1. CDR1 and CDR2 from the germline V gene are GTSNPN and SVGIG (reference sequence). Trimming took 3 bases from V and 7 from J; bases not matched to a gene: 10. The CDR3 extends over 15 amino acids. CDR3 residues: CAWRTGQGSFEKLFF. The CDR3 nucleotides read TGTGCCTGGAGGACCGGACAGGGAAGTTTTGAAAAACTGTTTTTT.

The chain is built from TRBV7-2 and TRBJ2-1, with no clear D. Per the germline V gene, CDR1 is SGHTA and CDR2 is FQGNSA. The V gene lost 5 bases and the J gene lost 8 bases, with 19 bases spanning the gap. This CDR3 comprises 15 residues. CDR3 protein: CASSVRRSLGDEQFF. In DNA, the CDR3 is TGTGCCAGCAGCGTGCGTAGGTCCTTAGGAGATGAGCAGTTCTTC.

The rearrangement links TRBV5-4 to TRBJ2-2; 7 bases align to TRBD2. The CDR3 consists of 16 residues. Germline V gene data show CDR1 as SGHNT and CDR2 as YYREEE (reference sequence). Trimming removed 0 bases from V and 4 bases from J; junction bases left unmatched: 6. The CDR3 region is CASSLDLLAVTGELFF. As DNA, the CDR3 is TGTGCCAGCAGCTTGGATTTGCTAGCGGTCACCGGGGAGCTGTTTTTT. The complete variable domain, with remaining parts taken from reference TRBV5-4 and TRBJ2-2, reads ETGVTQSPTHLIKTRGQQVTLRCSSQSGHNTVSWYQQALGQGPQFIFQYYREEENGRGNFPPRFSGLQFPNYSSELNVNALELDDSALYLCASSLDLLAVTGELFFGEGSRLTVL.

The V gene is TRBV5-1, the J gene TRBJ1-1; D gene unclear. The CDR3 covers 14 residues. Trimming pared 5 bases from V and 0 bases from J, leaving 11 bases between. Germline CDR1 SGHRS, CDR2 YFSETQ. The CDR3 DNA reads as TGCGCCAGCAGGGATCCGGGGTTGAACACTGAAGCTTTCTTT. Translation gives CASRDPGLNTEAFF.

This rearrangement joins TRBV6-1 to TRBJ2-7, with a tentative D call TRBD1 (6 bases). The CDR3 consists of 18 residues. V shed 2 bases and J shed 2 bases, with 22 bases lying between them. From germline, CDR1 is MNHNS and CDR2 SASEGT. CDR3 sequence reads: CASSEPPQTTGQTYEQYF. The CDR3 nucleotides are TGTGCCAGCAGTGAACCTCCCCAGACGACAGGCCAAACCTACGAGCAGTACTTC.

J is TRBJ1-2 and V is TRBV6-1; 7 nucleotides line up with TRBD1. J was trimmed by 9 bases and V by 5 bases; bases with no gene match: 9. Germline V gene data show CDR1 as MNHNS and CDR2 as SASEGT. CDR3 size: 13 residues. The CDR3 loop is CASSLTGTDSYTF. Written as DNA, the CDR3 is TGTGCCAGCAGTTTAACCGGGACAGATAGCTACACCTTC.

This sequence joins TRBV11-2 and TRBJ1-2; TRBD1 might be the D (6 bases). The ends were cut back, 5 bases at V and 1 base at J, with 8 bases in the middle. The CDR3 has 13 residues. Per germline, CDR1 SGHAT and CDR2 FQNNGV. The CDR3 region has the DNA TGTGCCAGCAGCACGGACAGTAACTATGGCTACACCTTC. This codes for CASSTDSNYGYTF.

The table lists this clone with a count of one. The J gene is TRBJ1-1, the V gene TRBV11-2; TRBD1 matches 9 bases. The germline V gene has CDR1 SGHAT and CDR2 FQNNGV. The CDR3 runs 14 residues. V was pared by 1 base and J by 11 bases, with 8 bases of the junction left unmatched. Written as DNA, the CDR3 is TGTGCCAGCAGCTTAGTCGGGACAGGGTCTCGGGCTTTCTTT. This codes for CASSLVGTGSRAFF.

This clone was picked up one time. The chain carries TRBV2 and TRBJ2-7; a possible D gene is TRBD1 (5 bases). The CDR3 sequence is 12 residues long. V was clipped by 3 bases and J by 5 bases, with 8 bases between them. CDR1 is SNHLY and CDR2 is FYNNEI in the germline V gene. This chain's CDR3 is CASSDQGNEQYF. CDR3 bases: TGTGCCAGCAGTGATCAGGGTAACGAGCAGTACTTC.

This clone has a handful of counts. The chain carries TRBV6-4 and TRBJ2-2, with 9 bases that match TRBD1. The CDR3 is 15 residues long. With 6 bases clipped from V and 5 bases from J, the junction kept 7 bases outside the gene matches. Germline V gene lookup returns CDR1 MRHNA and CDR2 SNTAGT. The CDR3 bases are TGTGCCAGCAGGGCACAGGGGGCTGGAACCGGGGAGCTGTTTTTT. This sequence encodes CASRAQGAGTGELFF.

V usage is TRBV9 and J usage is TRBJ1-1, with D maybe TRBD1 (5 bases). Germline loops: CDR1 SGDLS, CDR2 YYNGEE. V lost 0 bases and J 4 bases, leaving 7 bases between the germline ends. This CDR3 has 13 amino acids. Here the CDR3 reads CASSVGGRTEAFF. CDR3 nucleotides: TGTGCCAGCAGCGTAGGGGGCCGCACTGAAGCTTTCTTT.

This sequence joins TRBV5-6 and TRBJ2-2; TRBD2 might be the D (5 bases). Trimming took 1 base from V and 4 from J, leaving 11 bases between them. Germline-derived CDR1 and CDR2 are SGHDT and YYEEEE. The CDR3 runs 15 residues. DNA of the CDR3: TGTGCCAGCAGCTTGTTTCTCGAGGGCACCGGGGAGCTGTTTTTT. This sequence encodes CASSLFLEGTGELFF.

This chain joins TRBV7-9 and TRBJ2-4; 15 bases align to TRBD2. The CDR3 is 19 amino acids. The V and J ends lost 1 base and 0 bases, in that order; junction bases with no gene match: 4. Germline CDR1 is SEHNR and CDR2 is FQNEAQ (reference sequence). As DNA, the CDR3 is TGTGCCAGCAGCTTAGGGACTAGCGGGAGGGATTTAGCCAAAAACATTCAGTACTTC. This codes for CASSLGTSGRDLAKNIQYF.

The CDR3 reads CASSQREGGQPQHF. DNA of the CDR3: TGCGCCAGCAGCCAAAGAGAAGGGGGACAGCCCCAGCATTTT. The chain couples TRBV4-3 to TRBJ1-5; D might be TRBD1 (6 bases). V was shortened by 2 bases and J by 7 bases, with 12 bases between the two germline ends. The CDR3 is made up of 14 amino acids. Germline CDR1 is LGHNA and CDR2 is YSLEER.

The rearrangement uses TRBV7-2 and TRBJ2-3; weak D call: TRBD2 (5 bases). The CDR3 has 16 residues. V gave up 5 bases and J gave up 5 bases, with 20 bases separating them. From germline, CDR1 is SGHTA and CDR2 FQGNSA. CDR3 DNA: TGTGCCAGCAGCACCCAACCGACGCCACTAGGAGATACGCAGTATTTT. Encoded protein: CASSTQPTPLGDTQYF.

J is TRBJ1-4 and V is TRBV6-1; 7 bases are shared with TRBD1. This CDR3 comprises 14 residues. Looked up from germline, CDR1 is MNHNS and CDR2 is SASEGT. Written as DNA, the CDR3 is TGTGCAGGCGGGGGGGACAGATCAAATGAAAAACTGTTTTTT. Translation: CAGGGDRSNEKLFF.

V and J are TRBV5-5 and TRBJ1-1, with D unclear. The CDR3 covers 15 residues. Germline values: CDR1 SGHKS, CDR2 YYEKEE (reference sequence). V was clipped by 0 bases and J by 1 base, with 10 bases between them. The CDR3: CASSLGLRQNTEAFF. The CDR3 nucleotides are TGTGCCAGCAGCTTGGGGCTCAGGCAGAACACTGAAGCTTTCTTT.

There are a few counts of this clone. The rearrangement uses TRBV6-1 and TRBJ2-4, with 8 bases matching TRBD2. CDR3 length: 19 residues. The germline V gene has CDR1 MNHNS and CDR2 SASEGT. V lost 1 base, J lost 2 bases, and 13 bases stayed unmatched. As DNA, the CDR3 is TGTGCCAGCAGTGAAGTATACGGGGGGGCCGAGTTCTCCAAAAACATTCAGTACTTC. Translating it yields CASSEVYGGAEFSKNIQYF.

The chain employs TRBV15 and TRBJ1-1, with D unclear. The CDR3 is 13 amino acids. The V gene's germline CDR1 is LNHNV and CDR2 YYDKDF (reference sequence). V dropped 1 base and J dropped 8 bases, with 11 bases sitting between them. CDR3 amino acids: CATSRVGGLEAFF. CDR3 coding DNA: TGTGCCACCAGCAGAGTGGGAGGCCTGGAAGCTTTCTTT.

The DNA for the CDR3 is TGTGCCAGCAGATCGTCCGGGACAGTCACCGGGGAGCTGTTTTTT. Its protein product is CASRSSGTVTGELFF. The chain recombines TRBV28 with TRBJ2-2, with 7 nucleotides matching TRBD1. Trimming at V came to 6 bases and at J to 4 bases, leaving 8 bases not matched to a gene. Germline V gene sequence: CDR1 MDHEN, CDR2 SYDVKM. This CDR3 has 15 residues.

The chain has TRBV30 and TRBJ1-5; TRBD1 might be the D (5 bases). This CDR3 spans 15 amino acids. CDR1 GTSNPN and CDR2 SVGIG come from the germline V gene (reference sequence). V lost 4 bases, J lost 0 bases, and 13 bases lay in between. CDR3 residues: CAWTPGGNSNQPQHF. CDR3 nucleotide sequence: TGTGCCTGGACCCCTGGGGGGAATAGCAATCAGCCCCAGCATTTT.